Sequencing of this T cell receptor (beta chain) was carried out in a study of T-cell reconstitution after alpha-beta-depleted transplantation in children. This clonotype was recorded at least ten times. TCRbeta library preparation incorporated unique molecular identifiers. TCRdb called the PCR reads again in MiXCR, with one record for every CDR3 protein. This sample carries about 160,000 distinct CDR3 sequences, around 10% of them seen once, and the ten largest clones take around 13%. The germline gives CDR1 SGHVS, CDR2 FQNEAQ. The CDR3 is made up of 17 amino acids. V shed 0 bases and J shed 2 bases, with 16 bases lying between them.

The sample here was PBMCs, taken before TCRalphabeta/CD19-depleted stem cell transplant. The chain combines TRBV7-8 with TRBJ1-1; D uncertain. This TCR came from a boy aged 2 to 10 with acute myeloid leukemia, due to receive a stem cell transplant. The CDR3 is CASSLAKLAEINTEAFF. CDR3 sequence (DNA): TGTGCCAGCAGCTTAGCGAAATTGGCGGAAATTAACACTGAAGCTTTCTTT.